By frequency in the sample, the clone carrying this T cell receptor beta chain is large. The antigen remains undetermined. From live CD3+CD8+TCRalphabeta+ cells, four PD-1 and/or TIGIT subsets were sorted. The data were taken from a study of circulating CD8 cells and anti-PD-1 response in melanoma. About the research overall: Patients received intravenous nivolumab, 3 mg/kg, every 2 weeks. About 45% of the 13 patients had prior targeted therapy or immunotherapy; seven did not.

The QIAseq Immune Repertoire TCR panel built the libraries from roughly 16 ng of total RNA. One entry per CDR3 protein, called by TCRdb with MiXCR from the reads. The data hold around 700 distinct CDR3 sequences, with more than 4.5% observed a single time. Study results and limitations: Published repertoire comparisons used only baseline and M1 samples. DNEG was most diverse; TIGIT repertoires were least diverse.

Looked up from germline, CDR1 is SGHTA and CDR2 is FQGNSA. The V and J ends lost 6 bases and 7 bases, in that order; junction bases with no gene match: 8. The CDR3 runs 13 residues. The sequencing used CD8+ T cells from PBMCs, collected at baseline or after one month of anti-PD-1 therapy (not recorded which). The rearrangement links TRBV7-2 to TRBJ1-1; 7 bases are a match to TRBD1. This TCR was recovered from a human donor with melanoma. CDR3 nucleotides: TGTGCCAGCAGGAGGACAGGACCGGTTGAAGCTTTCTTT. Translating gives CASRRTGPVEAFF.